This T cell receptor beta chain was documented in a study of CD8 T cells in ankylosing spondylitis. A few counts support this clonotype. Its antigen is undetermined. General study points: Disease-linked clones proved CD8+ and comparatively uncommon in peripheral blood. For ankylosing spondylitis blood, a TCR beta motif of under 10 highly homologous variants appeared characteristic.

With molecular barcodes, quantitative 5'-RACE was used to make the TCR beta libraries. TCRdb re-called the 5' RACE reads through MiXCR, storing one row per CDR3 protein. The sample carries 700,000 or so distinct CDR3 sequences, 15% to 20% recorded once. Trimming removed 3 bases from V and 3 bases from J; junction bases left unmatched: 8. Germline V gene sequence: CDR1 DFQATT, CDR2 SNEGSKA (reference sequence). This CDR3 has 14 amino acids. Specimen: blood, either unsorted or a sorted T cell fraction (not recorded which). V and J are TRBV20-1 and TRBJ2-7; 7 nucleotides match TRBD1. The TCR originated in a male donor with ankylosing spondylitis. The CDR3 region has the DNA TGCAGTGCTAGGGGACAGTCGGGGTACTACGAGCAGTACTTC. This encodes CSARGQSGYYEQYF.